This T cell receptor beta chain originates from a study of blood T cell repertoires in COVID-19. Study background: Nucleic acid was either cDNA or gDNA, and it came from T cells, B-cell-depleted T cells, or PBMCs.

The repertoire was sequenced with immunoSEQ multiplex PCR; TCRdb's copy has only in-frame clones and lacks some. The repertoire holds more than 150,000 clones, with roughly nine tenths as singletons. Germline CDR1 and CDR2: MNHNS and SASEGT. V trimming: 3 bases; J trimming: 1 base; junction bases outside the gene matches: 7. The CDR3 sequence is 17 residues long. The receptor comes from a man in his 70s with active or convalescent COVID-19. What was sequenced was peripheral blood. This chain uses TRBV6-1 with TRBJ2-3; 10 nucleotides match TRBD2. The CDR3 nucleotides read TGTGCCAGCAGTGACCCGAGACTAGCGGGTCGCACAGATACGCAGTATTTT. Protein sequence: CASSDPRLAGRTDTQYF.